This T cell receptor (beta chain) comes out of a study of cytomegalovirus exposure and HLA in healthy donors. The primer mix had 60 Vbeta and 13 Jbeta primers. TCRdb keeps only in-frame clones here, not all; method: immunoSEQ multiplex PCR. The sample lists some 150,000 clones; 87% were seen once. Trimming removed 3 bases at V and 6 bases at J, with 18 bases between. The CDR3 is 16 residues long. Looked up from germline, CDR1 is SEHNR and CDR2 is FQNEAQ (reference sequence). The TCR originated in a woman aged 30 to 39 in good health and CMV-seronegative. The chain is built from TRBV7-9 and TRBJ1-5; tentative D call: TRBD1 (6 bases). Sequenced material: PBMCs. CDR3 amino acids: CASSLWEGGGSQPQHF. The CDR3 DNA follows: TGTGCCAGCAGCTTGTGGGAGGGGGGCGGTAGTCAGCCCCAGCATTTT.